This TCR beta chain stems from a study of blood T cells in healthy people across ages. Points from the study as a whole: TCR beta diversity, measured per million T cells, fell in a roughly linear way with age.

This CDR3 is built from 16 residues. Per germline, CDR1 SNHLY and CDR2 FYNNEI. J gave up 2 bases and V 7 bases, and 7 bases lay outside the gene matches. Comments on this clonotype: Its matching antigen is unknown.

The second PCR ran about 7 to 12 cycles with a sample-barcoded 5' primer and J-beta primers. TCRdb recomputed calls from the 5' RACE reads with MiXCR, one row per CDR3 protein. The repertoire consists of about 1.1 million distinct CDR3 sequences, with 35% to 45% occurring once and the leading ten covering roughly 13%. This chain links TRBV2 with TRBJ2-7; TRBD2 aligns across 14 bases. The source of this sequence is a man in his late teens or twenties in good health. Material for sequencing was blood. CDR3 in amino acids: CASKGLAGGYAYEQYF. The CDR3, as DNA: TGTGCCAGCAAAGGACTAGCGGGGGGTTATGCCTACGAGCAGTACTTC.